This T cell receptor beta chain was recovered during a study of OX40 agonist ivuxolimab in advanced cancers. Whole-study context: The study reported partial responses in three patients: one hepatocellular carcinoma, two cutaneous melanoma.

Assay: immunoSEQ multiplex PCR; the TCRdb copy retains only in-frame clones and omits some. This sample has more than 45,000 clones, with 70% to 90% found just once. V lost 2 bases and J lost 3, with 8 bases in between. CDR3 size: 14 residues. Germline CDR1 is SGHVS and CDR2 is FQNEAQ. Study conclusions and caveats: Within 6 weeks, CD4+ and CD8+ blood T cells expanded clonally at 0.1 to 3.0 mg/kg.

Remarks on this clone: The antigen remains unidentified.

This TCR derives from an adult with an advanced solid tumor such as melanoma, head and neck, liver or kidney cancer. The input for sequencing was CD4+ or CD8+ T cells sorted from blood, taken in a trial of the OX40 agonist ivuxolimab. The genes are TRBV7-8 and TRBJ1-3; D unresolved. CDR3 nucleotide sequence: TGTGCCAGCAGCTTAATGGGGTTTGGAAACACCATATATTTT. Translating it yields CASSLMGFGNTIYF.